This T cell receptor (beta chain) appears in the sequencing data of a study of Ad26.COV2.S vaccination and SARS-CoV-2 variants. Study context: Into the muscle, Ad26.COV2.S was dosed once or twice, 56 days apart. Study-wide results and caveats: Substantial post-vaccination breadth of spike-specific CD8+ and CD4+ T cell responses was reported. Vaccine recipients surpassed placebo recipients in spike-specific TCR breadth.

Turning to this clone: Its target is not known.

Treatment specified: 15 to 20 received Ad26.COV2.S at low or high dose, single or two shots; several received placebo; per-sample allocation not given. Day 63 following the first vaccine or placebo injection was when the samples were taken. Immunization relied on an Ad26 vector, which expressed Wuhan-strain SARS-CoV-2 spike. Trimming took 3 bases from V and 2 from J, leaving 12 bases between them. The CDR3 runs to 15 residues. Germline CDR1 and CDR2: LGHDT and YNNKEL (reference sequence). The data were produced by immunoSEQ multiplex PCR, yet TCRdb's version contains in-frame clones alone and is incomplete. The sample includes 250,000 to 300,000 clones, about 89% of them seen just once.

The TCR was taken from a person aged 18 to 59 who received the Ad26.COV2.S COVID-19 vaccine or a placebo. The chain carries TRBV3-1 (or the pseudogene TRBV3-2) and TRBJ2-3; maybe TRBD2 (5 bases). The material sequenced was peripheral blood, taken in a trial of Ad26.COV2.S vaccine versus placebo. CDR3 in DNA: TGTGCCAGCAGCCAGTTTCGGGGAATCACAGATACGCAGTATTTT. This translates into CASSQFRGITDTQYF.